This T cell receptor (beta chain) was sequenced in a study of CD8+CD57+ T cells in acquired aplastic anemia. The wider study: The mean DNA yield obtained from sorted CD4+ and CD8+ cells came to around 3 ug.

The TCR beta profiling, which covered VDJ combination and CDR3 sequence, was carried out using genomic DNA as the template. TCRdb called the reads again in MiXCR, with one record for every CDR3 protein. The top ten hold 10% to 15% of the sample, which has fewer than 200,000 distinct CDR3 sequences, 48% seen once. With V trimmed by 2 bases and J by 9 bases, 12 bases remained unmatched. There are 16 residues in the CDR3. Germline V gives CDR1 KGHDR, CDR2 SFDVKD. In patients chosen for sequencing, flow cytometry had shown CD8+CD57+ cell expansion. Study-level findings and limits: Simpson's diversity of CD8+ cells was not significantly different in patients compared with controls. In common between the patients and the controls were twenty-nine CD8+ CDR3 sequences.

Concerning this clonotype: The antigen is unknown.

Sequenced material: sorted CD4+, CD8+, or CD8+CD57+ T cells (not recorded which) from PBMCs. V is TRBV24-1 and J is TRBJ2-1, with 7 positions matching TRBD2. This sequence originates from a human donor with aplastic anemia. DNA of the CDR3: TGTGCCACCAGTGATTCCGGACTAGTGGGAGACAGTGAGCAGTTCTTC. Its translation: CATSDSGLVGDSEQFF.